Listed below are T cell receptor beta chains from one sample, sequenced in a study of cytomegalovirus exposure and HLA in healthy donors. Here immunoSEQ multiplex PCR was the method, and the copy in TCRdb shows in-frame clones only, minus some. The sample lists some 130,000 clones; 79% were seen once. Sequenced input: PBMCs. The receptor set was obtained from a man aged 18 to 30 in good health and CMV-seronegative. Both conserved end residues are part of each CDR3. The D gene is left open where the match is weak. Size is stated for part of the rows, as once, few or many counts, or as a class when the clone is expanded.

d_gene,abundance,j_gene,v_gene,CDR3nt,CDR3aa
TRBD1,NA,TRBJ1-1,TRBV10-1,TGCGCCAGCAGTGAGTCGACGCGGGGACAGCTGAACACTGAAGCTTTCTTT,CASSESTRGQLNTEAFF
TRBD1,NA,TRBJ2-7,TRBV10-3,TGTGCCATCAGTGAGCGAGGACAGGGAGTCTACGAGCAGTACTTC,CAISERGQGVYEQYF
TRBD2,NA,TRBJ2-3,TRBV4-1,TGCGCCAGCAGACCTTCCCCGGGAGGGGTCGATACGCAGTATTTT,CASRPSPGGVDTQYF
NA,NA,TRBJ1-1,TRBV6-5,TGTGCCAGCAGTTACCAGGGGAGAAACACTGAAGCTTTCTTT,CASSYQGRNTEAFF
NA,NA,TRBJ1-6,TRBV5-4,TGTGCCAGCAGCTTCAACACAGGGACCTTTTCACCCCTCCACTTT,CASSFNTGTFSPLHF
TRBD1,once,TRBJ1-4,TRBV5-1,TGCGCCAGCAGCTTGGGGACAGGAGCAACTAATGAAAAACTGTTTTTT,CASSLGTGATNEKLFF
TRBD2,NA,TRBJ2-1,TRBV18,TGTGCCAGCTCACCACGGGTGCTAGCGGGAGTAGATGAGCAGTTCTTC,CASSPRVLAGVDEQFF
TRBD2,NA,TRBJ2-1,TRBV7-3,TGTGCCAGCAGCTTCTCTACTAGCGGGAGGCCCAACAATGAGCAGTTCTTC,CASSFSTSGRPNNEQFF
NA,NA,TRBJ2-3,TRBV4-3,TGCGCCAGCAGCCCAGGAATGACAGATACGCAGTATTTT,CASSPGMTDTQYF
TRBD1,once,TRBJ2-2,TRBV9,TGTGCCAGCGGACGAGACAGGGGTTTCTCCGGGGAGCTGTTTTTT,CASGRDRGFSGELFF
NA,once,TRBJ1-5,TRBV27,TGTGCCAGCAGTTCTTTGTCTACCCAGCCCCAGCATTTT,CASSSLSTQPQHF
NA,NA,TRBJ1-3,TRBV5-6,TGTGCCAGCAGCCGCCCAGTTTCCGGAAACACCATATATTTT,CASSRPVSGNTIYF
NA,NA,TRBJ1-1,TRBV4-1,TGCGCCAGCAGCCAGGGACCGGGGGGGACTGAAGCTTTCTTT,CASSQGPGGTEAFF
TRBD2,few,TRBJ2-1,TRBV6-5,TGTGCCAGCAGTTACGGACTAGCCTACAATGAGCAGTTCTTC,CASSYGLAYNEQFF
NA,NA,TRBJ2-2,TRBV7-9,TGTGCCAGCAGCACTAGTTCCCAGGACACCGGGGAGCTGTTTTTT,CASSTSSQDTGELFF
TRBD1,NA,TRBJ1-1,TRBV27,TGTGCCAGCAGTTTGGGGACAGCGAACACTGAAGCTTTCTTT,CASSLGTANTEAFF
NA,NA,TRBJ2-1,TRBV5-4,TGTGCCAGCAGCACCCCCGGCCGAGGTAGGGGCAATGAGCAGTTCTTC,CASSTPGRGRGNEQFF
TRBD1,NA,TRBJ1-5,TRBV7-8,TGTGCCAGCAGCTTAAACCGGGACAGGGCCTATCAGCCCCAGCATTTT,CASSLNRDRAYQPQHF
NA,NA,TRBJ2-7,TRBV6-5,TGTGCCAGCAGTTACAGGGGTCTGCAGTACTTC,CASSYRGLQYF
NA,NA,TRBJ2-3,TRBV7-9,TGTGCCAGCAGCTTACCCCTAGCCCGGGGCACAGATACGCAGTATTTT,CASSLPLARGTDTQYF
TRBD2,NA,TRBJ2-5,TRBV27,TGTGCCAGCAGTTTATCCGCGGGACTAGCGGGATCAACCCAGTACTTC,CASSLSAGLAGSTQYF
TRBD1,NA,TRBJ2-5,TRBV30,TGTGCCTGGAGTTACGGACAGGGGGAGACCCAGTACTTC,CAWSYGQGETQYF
NA,NA,TRBJ1-2,TRBV6-6,TGTGCCAGCAGTCCCCTAGGTGACTATGGCTACACCTTC,CASSPLGDYGYTF
TRBD1,NA,TRBJ2-2,TRBV2,TGTGCCAGCAGTCCACAGGGGGCGGGCACCGGGGAGCTGTTTTTT,CASSPQGAGTGELFF
NA,NA,TRBJ1-5,TRBV10-3,TGTGCCATCAGTGACACGACAAATCAGCCCCAGCATTTT,CAISDTTNQPQHF
NA,once,TRBJ1-1,TRBV27,TGTGCCAGCAGTTTATCGGGGGGAGGCACTGAAGCTTTCTTT,CASSLSGGGTEAFF
TRBD1,NA,TRBJ1-4,TRBV6-5,TGTGCCAGCAATTCACCGGGACAGGGGCATGAAAAACTGTTTTTT,CASNSPGQGHEKLFF
NA,NA,TRBJ1-3,TRBV5-5,TGTGCCAGCAGCTTGTGGGGCGGCAATGGAAACACCATATATTTT,CASSLWGGNGNTIYF
TRBD2,NA,TRBJ2-1,TRBV5-8,TGTGCCAGCAGCAATCCGGGACTAGCGGGAGGTGTTCCTGAGCAGTTCTTC,CASSNPGLAGGVPEQFF
NA,NA,TRBJ2-7,TRBV6-5,TGTGCCAGCAGTTACTCGAGGGGGGCGGGGGACGAGCAGTACTTC,CASSYSRGAGDEQYF
NA,NA,TRBJ1-4,TRBV7-9,TGTGCCAGCACTGGCACAACTAATGAAAAACTGTTTTTT,CASTGTTNEKLFF